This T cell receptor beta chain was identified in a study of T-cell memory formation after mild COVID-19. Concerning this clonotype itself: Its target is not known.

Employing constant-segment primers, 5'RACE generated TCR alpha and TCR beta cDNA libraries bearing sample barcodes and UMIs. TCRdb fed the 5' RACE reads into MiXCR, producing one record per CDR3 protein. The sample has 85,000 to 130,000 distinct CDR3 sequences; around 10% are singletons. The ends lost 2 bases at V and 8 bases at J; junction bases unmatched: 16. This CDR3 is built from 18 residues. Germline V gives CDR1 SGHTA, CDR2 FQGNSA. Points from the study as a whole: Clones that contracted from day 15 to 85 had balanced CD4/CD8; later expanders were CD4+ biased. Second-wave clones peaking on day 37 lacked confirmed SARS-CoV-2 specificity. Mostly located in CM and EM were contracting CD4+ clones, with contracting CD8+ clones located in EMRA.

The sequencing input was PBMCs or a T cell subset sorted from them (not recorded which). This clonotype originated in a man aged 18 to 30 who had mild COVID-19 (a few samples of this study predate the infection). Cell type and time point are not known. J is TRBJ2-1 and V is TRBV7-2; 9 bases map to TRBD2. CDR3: CASSLSLGRGGTEHEQFF. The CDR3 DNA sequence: TGTGCCAGCAGCTTATCCCTTGGGCGGGGGGGCACGGAGCATGAGCAGTTCTTC.